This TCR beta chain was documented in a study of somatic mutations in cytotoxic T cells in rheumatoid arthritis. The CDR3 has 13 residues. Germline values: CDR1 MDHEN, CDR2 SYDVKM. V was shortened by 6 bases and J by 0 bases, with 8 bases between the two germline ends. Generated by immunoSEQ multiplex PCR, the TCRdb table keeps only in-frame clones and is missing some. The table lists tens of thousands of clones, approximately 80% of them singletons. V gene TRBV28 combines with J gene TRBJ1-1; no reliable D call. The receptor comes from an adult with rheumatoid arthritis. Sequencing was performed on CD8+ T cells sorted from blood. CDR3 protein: CASRWSLNTEAFF. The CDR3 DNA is TGTGCCAGCAGGTGGTCCCTGAACACTGAAGCTTTCTTT.